This T cell receptor (beta chain) was sequenced during a study of CXCR3-negative and CXCR3-positive naive CD8 T cells. Regarding the study as a whole: Relative to CXCR3-negative naive cells, CXCR3-positive naive cells had more hydrophobic TRB CDR3s.

To note about this clonotype: The antigen remains unidentified.

CD45RO-CCR7+CD27+CD95- cells counted as naive CD8+ T cells. UMI-labeled 5' RACE yielded the TRB cDNA libraries. TCRdb reprocessed the 5' RACE reads; each CDR3 protein has one entry and no DNA is given. This sample's table reports 150,000 to 160,000 distinct CDR3 sequences. The germline V gene has CDR1 MNHEY and CDR2 SVGAGI. The CDR3 is made up of 16 amino acids. The receptor was isolated from a human donor in good health. Some clones in this sample may be carry-over from other donors' samples. The sequencing input was naive CXCR3+ CD8+ T cells from blood. Regarding subset: CD45RO-CCR7+CD27+CD95- naive CD8+ T cells expressing CXCR3 (TNR3+). V and J are TRBV6-5 and TRBJ2-6. The CDR3: CASSYEPNSGANVLTF.